This entry concerns a single T cell receptor (beta chain). The data originate from a study of T cell responses to AZD1222 COVID-19 vaccine. TCRdb keeps only in-frame clones here, not all; method: immunoSEQ multiplex PCR. The top ten hold roughly 1.6% of the sample, which has about 84,000 clones, 70% to 90% seen once. V shed 6 bases and J 2 bases; nucleotides not matched to a gene: 2. CDR1 and CDR2 (germline): SGHVS, FQNEAQ. The CDR3 has 14 residues. The source material was peripheral blood, sampled on day 0 of AZD1222 vaccination. J is TRBJ1-4 and V is TRBV7-8; 8 bases match TRBD1. This receptor was identified in an adult in good health. The CDR3 nucleotides are TGTGCCAGCAGGGACAGGGAGACTAATGAAAAACTGTTTTTT. Translating gives CASRDRETNEKLFF. Looking up the rest from reference TRBV7-8 and TRBJ1-4 gives the full variable domain: GAGVSQSPRYKVAKRGQDVALRCDPISGHVSLFWYQQALGQGPEFLTYFQNEAQLDKSGLPSDRFFAERPEGSVSTLKIQRTQQEDSAVYLCASRDRETNEKLFFGSGTQLSVL.